The next 20 T cell receptor beta chains were all read from a single sample in a study of cytomegalovirus exposure and HLA in healthy donors. Primers: 60 Vbeta forward and 13 Jbeta reverse. Sequencing used immunoSEQ multiplex PCR; TCRdb keeps in-frame clones, though not all of them. The sample carries about 160,000 clones, 65% to 80% recorded once. The sequenced sample was PBMCs. These receptors came from a man aged 18-30 years in good health and CMV-seropositive.

The chain employs TRBV9 and TRBJ1-3; 7 bases are shared with TRBD1. The CDR3 covers 15 residues. Germline V gene sequence: CDR1 SGDLS, CDR2 YYNGEE. J gave up 0 bases and V 3 bases, and 3 bases lay outside the gene matches. Here the CDR3 reads CASSDDRASGNTIYF. DNA of the CDR3: TGTGCCAGCAGCGACGACAGGGCCTCTGGAAACACCATATATTTT. Looking up the rest from reference TRBV9 and TRBJ1-3 gives the full variable domain: DSGVTQTPKHLITATGQRVTLRCSPRSGDLSVYWYQQSLDQGLQFLIQYYNGEERAKGNILERFSAQQFPDLHSELNLSSLELGDSALYFCASSDDRASGNTIYFGEGSWLTVV.

This clone has just a few counts. The rearrangement joins TRBV5-1 to TRBJ2-1; TRBD2 agrees at 10 bases. The V and J ends lost 5 bases and 7 bases, in that order; junction bases with no gene match: 12. Germline V CDR1 and CDR2: SGHRS, YFSETQ. The CDR3 runs to 16 residues. As DNA, the CDR3 is TGCGCCAGCAGTAGAAGCGGGAGGGCCGGTAGGAATGAGCAGTTCTTC. This codes for CASSRSGRAGRNEQFF.

This clone was found a few times. The rearrangement links TRBV5-1 to TRBJ1-1; D uncertain. Germline CDR1 is SGHRS and CDR2 is YFSETQ. V lost 2 bases and J lost 4, with 15 bases in between. The CDR3 is made up of 15 amino acids. CDR3 in DNA: TGCGCCAGCAGCTTTGGCGGCAGTAGGTCCACTGAAGCTTTCTTT. As protein: CASSFGGSRSTEAFF.

The V gene is TRBV29-1, the J gene TRBJ1-1; maybe TRBD1 (6 bases). Trimming stripped 0 bases from V and 7 bases from J, with 18 bases between. CDR3 length: 15 amino acids. Per the germline V gene, CDR1 is SQVTM and CDR2 is ANQGSEA. CDR3 in amino acids: CSVEDQGIEGGEAFF. The CDR3 DNA reads TGCAGCGTTGAAGATCAGGGGATCGAAGGAGGTGAAGCTTTCTTT.

The chain combines TRBV6-1 with TRBJ2-3; 9 bases fit TRBD2. The CDR3 loop spans 15 amino acids. From germline, CDR1 is MNHNS and CDR2 SASEGT. V was clipped by 7 bases and J by 2 bases; unmatched bases: 7. The CDR3 reads CASKRSGRDTDTQYF. The CDR3 DNA reads TGTGCCAGCAAGCGTAGCGGGAGAGACACAGATACGCAGTATTTT.

This chain uses TRBV29-1 with TRBJ2-3, with a possible D match to TRBD2 (6 bases). V dropped 6 bases and J dropped 4 bases, with 20 bases sitting between them. The germline V gene has CDR1 SQVTM and CDR2 ANQGSEA. The CDR3 runs to 15 residues. CDR3 nucleotide sequence: TGCAGCGTAGACACCATCGGGAGAGGCGCAGATACGCAGTATTTT. It yields the protein CSVDTIGRGADTQYF.

The rearrangement links TRBV11-2 to TRBJ1-3; D not certain. CDR1 is SGHAT and CDR2 is FQNNGV in the germline V gene. This CDR3 spans 17 amino acids. Trimming pared 3 bases from V and 0 bases from J, leaving 15 bases between. CDR3 nucleotide sequence: TGTGCCAGCAGCTTCCAGACATTCGCCCCCTCTGGAAACACCATATATTTT. Its translation is CASSFQTFAPSGNTIYF.

The table lists this clone with a few counts. V is TRBV6-1 and J is TRBJ1-5, with TRBD1 identical over 10 bases. Per the germline V gene, CDR1 is MNHNS and CDR2 is SASEGT. The CDR3 has 17 residues. The J segment lost 1 base and the V segment lost 2 bases, leaving 5 bases of the junction unmatched. The CDR3 here is CASSEQKDRGSNQPQHF. CDR3 bases: TGTGCCAGCAGTGAACAAAAGGACAGGGGGAGCAATCAGCCCCAGCATTTT.

The rearrangement joins TRBV7-2 to TRBJ2-3, with TRBD2 matching over 9 bases. The CDR3 consists of 16 residues. Germline CDR1 and CDR2: SGHTA and FQGNSA. J lost 5 bases, V lost 1 base, and 7 bases had no gene match. DNA of the CDR3: TGTGCCAGCAGCTTAGATCCAGCGGGGGGAGGAGATACGCAGTATTTT. It translates to CASSLDPAGGGDTQYF.

The rearrangement joins TRBV11-3 to TRBJ1-1; 9 bases fit TRBD1. V shed 2 bases, J shed 4 bases, and the junction held 2 bases outside the gene matches. Germline values: CDR1 SGHNT, CDR2 YENEEA. The CDR3 sequence is 14 residues long. The CDR3 nucleotides read TGTGCCAGCAGCTTACTGACAGGGGGCACTGAAGCTTTCTTT. Translating gives CASSLLTGGTEAFF.

The chain carries TRBV15 and TRBJ1-1; no definite D call. Germline CDR1 is LNHNV and CDR2 is YYDKDF (reference sequence). The CDR3 covers 14 residues. Trimming shortened V by 5 bases and J by 1 base, and 11 bases separated the two germline ends. The CDR3 spells CATSGPTSNTEAFF. CDR3 bases: TGTGCCACCAGCGGCCCGACATCGAACACTGAAGCTTTCTTT.

This rearrangement joins TRBV4-1 to TRBJ1-6; unclear D gene. The germline CDR1 and CDR2 sequences are MGHRA and YSYEKL. The CDR3 sequence is 13 residues long. V was shortened by 2 bases and J by 6 bases, with 5 bases between the two germline ends. Written as DNA, the CDR3 is TGCGCCAGCAGCCAACTCTCTAATTCACCCCTCCACTTT. Its protein product is CASSQLSNSPLHF.

The count of this clone is one. The rearrangement joins TRBV11-3 to TRBJ2-1; D gene unclear. CDR1 is SGHNT, CDR2 YENEEA, per germline. The ends were cut back, 1 base at V and 8 bases at J, with 12 bases in the middle. CDR3 length: 14 amino acids. In DNA, the CDR3 is TGTGCCAGCAGCTTAGCTGTCACCACAGATGAGCAGTTCTTC. This encodes CASSLAVTTDEQFF.

The chain employs TRBV7-9 and TRBJ2-1; maybe TRBD2 (5 bases). Germline V gene data show CDR1 as SEHNR and CDR2 as FQNEAQ (reference sequence). V gave up 6 bases and J gave up 5 bases, with 14 bases separating them. The CDR3 loop spans 14 amino acids. The CDR3 protein is CASSFGLGDNEQFF. In nucleotides, the CDR3 is TGTGCCAGCAGTTTCGGGCTCGGGGACAATGAGCAGTTCTTC.

This clone was detected a few times. The rearrangement links TRBV6-1 to TRBJ1-1; 7 bases align to TRBD1. Per the germline V gene, CDR1 is MNHNS and CDR2 is SASEGT. The J segment lost 4 bases and the V segment lost 0 bases, leaving 5 bases of the junction unmatched. The CDR3 totals 15 residues. The CDR3 loop reads CASSEAGGGLTEAFF. CDR3 DNA: TGTGCCAGCAGTGAAGCAGGAGGGGGCCTCACTGAAGCTTTCTTT.

The rearrangement uses TRBV5-5 and TRBJ2-2; D is unresolved. Germline loops: CDR1 SGHKS, CDR2 YYEKEE (reference sequence). Trimming cost V 0 bases and J 4 bases, with 10 bases left between them. CDR3 length equals 15 residues. CDR3 protein: CASSLAGLSTGELFF. The CDR3 DNA is TGTGCCAGCAGCTTGGCTGGGCTATCCACCGGGGAGCTGTTTTTT. The full variable domain, in which reference TRBV5-5 and TRBJ2-2 provide the parts outside the CDR3, is DAGVTQSPTHLIKTRGQQVTLRCSPISGHKSVSWYQQVLGQGPQFIFQYYEKEERGRGNFPDRFSARQFPNYSSELNVNALLLGDSALYLCASSLAGLSTGELFFGEGSRLTVL.

The chain combines TRBV4-1 with TRBJ2-1; the match to TRBD1 covers 10 bases. V was pared by 9 bases and J by 2 bases, with 4 bases of the junction left unmatched. CDR1 and CDR2 (germline): MGHRA, YSYEKL. The length of the CDR3 is 14 residues. In nucleotides, the CDR3 is TGCGCCAGTGCGACAGGGGGCGCCTACAATGAGCAGTTCTTC. It codes for CASATGGAYNEQFF.

CDR3 sequence (DNA): TGTGCCAGCAGCTTGGACCCCGGGAACTATGGCTACACCTTC. This codes for CASSLDPGNYGYTF. V and J are TRBV5-5 and TRBJ1-2; D is ambiguous. The CDR3 is 14 residues long. V lost 0 bases, J lost 2 bases, and 8 bases lay in between. Germline CDR1 reads SGHKS; CDR2 reads YYEKEE (reference sequence).

This clone ranks as medium-sized. This chain joins TRBV6-1 and TRBJ1-1; perhaps TRBD1 as D (6 bases). Trimming took 6 bases from V and 1 from J, leaving 12 bases between them. Per germline, CDR1 MNHNS and CDR2 SASEGT. CDR3 length: 14 amino acids. The CDR3 loop reads CASRVGQPNTEAFF. The DNA of the CDR3 is TGTGCCAGCAGGGTGGGACAACCGAACACTGAAGCTTTCTTT.

This clone came up a few times. This rearrangement joins TRBV11-3 to TRBJ2-3; possibly TRBD2 for D (5 bases). Germline V lookup: CDR1 SGHNT, CDR2 YENEEA. Between the trimmed V and J ends, which lost 0 bases and 0 bases, there was a span of 13 bases. The CDR3 totals 17 residues. This CDR3 is CASSLDLVARSTDTQYF. For the CDR3, the DNA is TGTGCCAGCAGCTTAGATCTGGTAGCGCGGAGCACAGATACGCAGTATTTT.